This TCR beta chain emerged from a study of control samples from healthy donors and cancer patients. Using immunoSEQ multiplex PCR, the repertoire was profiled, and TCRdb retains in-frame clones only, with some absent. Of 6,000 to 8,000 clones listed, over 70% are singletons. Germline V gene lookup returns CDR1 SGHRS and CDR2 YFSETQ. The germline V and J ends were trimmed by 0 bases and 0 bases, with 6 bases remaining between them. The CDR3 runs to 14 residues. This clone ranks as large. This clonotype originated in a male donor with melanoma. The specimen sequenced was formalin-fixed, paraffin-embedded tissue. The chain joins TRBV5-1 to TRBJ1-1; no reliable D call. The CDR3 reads CASSLGSMNTEAFF. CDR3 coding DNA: TGCGCCAGCAGCTTGGGTTCAATGAACACTGAAGCTTTCTTT.